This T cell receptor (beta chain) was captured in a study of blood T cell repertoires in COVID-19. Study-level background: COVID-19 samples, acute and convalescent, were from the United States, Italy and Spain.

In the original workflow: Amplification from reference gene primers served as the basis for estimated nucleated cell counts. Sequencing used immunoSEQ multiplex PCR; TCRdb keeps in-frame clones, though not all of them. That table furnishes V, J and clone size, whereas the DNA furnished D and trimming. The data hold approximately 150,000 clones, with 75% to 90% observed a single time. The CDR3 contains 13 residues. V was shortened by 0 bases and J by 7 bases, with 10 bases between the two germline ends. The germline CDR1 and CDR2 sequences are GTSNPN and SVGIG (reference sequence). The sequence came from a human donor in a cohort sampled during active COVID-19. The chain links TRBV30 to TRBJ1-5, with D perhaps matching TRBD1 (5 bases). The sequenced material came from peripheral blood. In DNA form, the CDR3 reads TGTGCCTGGAGTGTGGGGACTGTCCAGCCCCAGCATTTT. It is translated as CAWSVGTVQPQHF. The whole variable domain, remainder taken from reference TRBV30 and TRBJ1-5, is SQTIHQWPATLVQPVGSPLSLECTVEGTSNPNLYWYRQAAGRGLQLLFYSVGIGQISSEVPQNLSASRPQDRQFILSSKKLLLSDSGFYLCAWSVGTVQPQHFGDGTRLSIL.